This T cell receptor beta chain was observed in a study of blood T cell repertoires in COVID-19. The V end was cut by 3 bases, the J end by 4 bases, with 15 bases between. The CDR3 spans 15 residues. The V gene's germline CDR1 is SGHDN and CDR2 FVKESK. The data were produced by immunoSEQ multiplex PCR, yet TCRdb's version contains in-frame clones alone and is incomplete. The sample consists of 350,000 to 450,000 clones, less than 85% of them appearing once. The receptor's source is a woman between 18 and 29 years old with acute or convalescent COVID-19. The chain has TRBV14 and TRBJ1-1, with D tentatively TRBD1 (5 bases). Sequences were obtained from peripheral blood. CDR3 bases: TGTGCCAGCAGCCAGATGGCAGGGAAGGCCACTGAAGCTTTCTTT. Translation gives CASSQMAGKATEAFF. The entire variable domain, with the rest obtained from reference TRBV14 and TRBJ1-1, is as follows: EAGVTQFPSHSVIEKGQTVTLRCDPISGHDNLYWYRRVMGKEIKFLLHFVKESKQDESGMPNNRFLAERTGGTYSTLKVQPAELEDSGVYFCASSQMAGKATEAFFGQGTRLTVV.